This T cell receptor (beta chain) was documented in a study of T cells in Graves' hyperthyroidism and ophthalmopathy. As for the study in general: Peripheral blood was obtained at initial diagnosis, preceding any treatment.

Trimming took 3 bases from V and 9 from J, leaving 18 bases between them. In germline, CDR1 is SGHTA, CDR2 FQGNSA. The CDR3 spans 16 residues. Broader study findings: A model using 13 V-J features told ophthalmopathy apart from stable hyperthyroidism. Within blood appeared most thyroid clonotypes that had expanded above 0.001.

Hyperthyroidism patients were newly diagnosed, had disease duration under 2 months, and were aged 18 to 65 years. Amplification yielded TCR beta CDR3 regions, with RNA transcripts as the source. Initially, a first-round RT-PCR of the TCR CDR3 employed the HTBI primer set. Using its own MiXCR run on the multiplex PCR reads, TCRdb lists one record per CDR3 protein. The repertoire consists of around 280,000 distinct CDR3 sequences, with about an eighth occurring once and the leading ten covering 7% to 8.5%. A note on this clonotype: Its antigen is currently unknown.

The chain carries TRBV7-2 and TRBJ1-6; D is perhaps TRBD1 (5 bases). The material sequenced was blood. The TCR originated in a woman aged 25 to 39 with Graves' hyperthyroidism that later progressed to Graves' ophthalmopathy. For the CDR3, the DNA is TGTGCCAGCAGCTTGGACTCGGACATCACCACTTCACCCCTCCACTTT. It is translated as CASSLDSDITTSPLHF.